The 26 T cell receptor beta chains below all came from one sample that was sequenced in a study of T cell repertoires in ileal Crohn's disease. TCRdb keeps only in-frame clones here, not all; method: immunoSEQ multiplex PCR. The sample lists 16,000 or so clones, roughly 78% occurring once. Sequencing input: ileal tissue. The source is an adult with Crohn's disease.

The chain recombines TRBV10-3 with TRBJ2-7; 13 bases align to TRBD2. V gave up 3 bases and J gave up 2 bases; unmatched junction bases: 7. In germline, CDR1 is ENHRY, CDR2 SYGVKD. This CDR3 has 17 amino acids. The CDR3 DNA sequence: TGTGCCATCAGTGACGTTTCGGGACTAGCGGGGACCTACGAGCAGTACGTC. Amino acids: CAISDVSGLAGTYEQYV.

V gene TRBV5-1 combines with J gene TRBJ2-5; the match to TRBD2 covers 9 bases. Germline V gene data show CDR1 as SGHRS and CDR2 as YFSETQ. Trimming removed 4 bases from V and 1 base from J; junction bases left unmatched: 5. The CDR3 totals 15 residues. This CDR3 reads CASSGGLAVQETQYF. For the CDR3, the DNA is TGCGCCAGCAGCGGGGGACTAGCAGTCCAAGAGACCCAGTACTTC.

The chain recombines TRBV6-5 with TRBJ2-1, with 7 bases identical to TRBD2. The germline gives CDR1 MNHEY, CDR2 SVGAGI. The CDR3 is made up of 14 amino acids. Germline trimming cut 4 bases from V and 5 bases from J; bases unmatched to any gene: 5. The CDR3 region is CASSSLGGHNEQFF. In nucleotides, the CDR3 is TGTGCCAGCAGTTCCCTGGGAGGGCACAATGAGCAGTTCTTC.

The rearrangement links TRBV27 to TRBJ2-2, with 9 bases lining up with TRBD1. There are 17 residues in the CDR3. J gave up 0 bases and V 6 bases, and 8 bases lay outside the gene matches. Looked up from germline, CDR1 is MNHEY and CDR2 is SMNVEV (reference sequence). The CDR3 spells CASRSPGQGSNTGELFF. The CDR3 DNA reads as TGTGCCAGCAGGAGTCCGGGACAGGGATCGAACACCGGGGAGCTGTTTTTT.

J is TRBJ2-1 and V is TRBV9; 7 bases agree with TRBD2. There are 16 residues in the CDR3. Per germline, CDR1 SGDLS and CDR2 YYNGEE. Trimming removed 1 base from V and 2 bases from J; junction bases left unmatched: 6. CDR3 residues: CASSVRAGPTYNEQFF. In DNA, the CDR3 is TGTGCCAGCAGCGTAAGAGCGGGACCCACCTACAATGAGCAGTTCTTC.

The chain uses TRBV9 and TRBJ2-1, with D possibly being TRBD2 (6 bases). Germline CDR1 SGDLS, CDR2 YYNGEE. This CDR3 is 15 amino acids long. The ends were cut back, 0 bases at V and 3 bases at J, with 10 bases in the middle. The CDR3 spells CASSVAGRDYNEQFF. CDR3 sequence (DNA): TGTGCCAGCAGCGTAGCCGGGAGAGACTACAATGAGCAGTTCTTC. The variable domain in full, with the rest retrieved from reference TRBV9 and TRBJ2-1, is DSGVTQTPKHLITATGQRVTLRCSPRSGDLSVYWYQQSLDQGLQFLIQYYNGEERAKGNILERFSAQQFPDLHSELNLSSLELGDSALYFCASSVAGRDYNEQFFGPGTRLTVL.

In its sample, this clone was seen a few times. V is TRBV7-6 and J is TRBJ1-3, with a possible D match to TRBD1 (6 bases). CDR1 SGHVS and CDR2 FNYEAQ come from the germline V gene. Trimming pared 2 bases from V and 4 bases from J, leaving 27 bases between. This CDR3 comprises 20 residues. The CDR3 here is CASSLMVSATGPSRGNTIYF. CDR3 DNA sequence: TGTGCCAGCAGCTTAATGGTCTCGGCCACAGGGCCCTCGAGGGGAAACACCATATATTTT.

CDR3 sequence: CASSFDSQGRDTQYF. The CDR3, as DNA: TGTGCCAGCAGTTTTGATTCCCAGGGAAGAGATACGCAGTATTTT. V gene TRBV27 combines with J gene TRBJ2-3; TRBD1 might be the D (5 bases). Germline CDR1 MNHEY, CDR2 SMNVEV (reference sequence). The V and J ends lost 3 bases and 5 bases respectively, with 15 bases between them. The CDR3 length is 15 residues.

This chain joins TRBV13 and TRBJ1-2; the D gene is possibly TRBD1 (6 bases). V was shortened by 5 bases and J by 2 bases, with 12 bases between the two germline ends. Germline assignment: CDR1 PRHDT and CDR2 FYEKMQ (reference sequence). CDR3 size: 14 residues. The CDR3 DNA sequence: TGTGCCAGCAGCATTGGGACACAGAACTATGGCTACACCTTC. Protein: CASSIGTQNYGYTF.

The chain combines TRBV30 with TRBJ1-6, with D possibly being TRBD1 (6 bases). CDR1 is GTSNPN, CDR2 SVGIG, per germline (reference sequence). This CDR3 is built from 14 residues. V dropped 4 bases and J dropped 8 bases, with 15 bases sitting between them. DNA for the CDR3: TGTGCCTGGAATTTCTGGGGGCAGGATTCACCCCTCCACTTT. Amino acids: CAWNFWGQDSPLHF.

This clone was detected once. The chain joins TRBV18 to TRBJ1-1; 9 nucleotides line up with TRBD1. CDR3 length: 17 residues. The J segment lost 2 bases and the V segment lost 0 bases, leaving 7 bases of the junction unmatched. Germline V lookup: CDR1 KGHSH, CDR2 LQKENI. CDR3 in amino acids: CASSPPRDRERNTEAFF. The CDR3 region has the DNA TGTGCCAGCTCACCACCGCGGGACAGGGAGCGAAACACTGAAGCTTTCTTT.

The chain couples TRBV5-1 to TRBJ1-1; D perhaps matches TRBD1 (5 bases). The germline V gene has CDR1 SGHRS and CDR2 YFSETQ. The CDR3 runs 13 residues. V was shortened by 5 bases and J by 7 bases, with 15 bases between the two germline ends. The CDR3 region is CASRPGPQGEAFF. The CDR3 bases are TGCGCCAGCAGGCCCGGCCCTCAGGGTGAAGCTTTCTTT.

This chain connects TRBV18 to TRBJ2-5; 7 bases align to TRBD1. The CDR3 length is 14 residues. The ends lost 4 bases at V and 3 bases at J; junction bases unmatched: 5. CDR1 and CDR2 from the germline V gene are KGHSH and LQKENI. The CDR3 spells CASSLWTGEETQYF. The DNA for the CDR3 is TGTGCCAGCTCACTCTGGACAGGAGAAGAGACCCAGTACTTC.

CDR3 sequence (DNA): TGTGCCAGCAGCGGAAACAGGGGGCACACCGGGGAGCTGTTTTTT. Residues: CASSGNRGHTGELFF. V gene TRBV11-3 combines with J gene TRBJ2-2; TRBD1 matches 9 bases. With V trimmed by 5 bases and J by 3 bases, 4 bases remained unmatched. Germline CDR1 is SGHNT and CDR2 is YENEEA. The CDR3 has 15 amino acids.

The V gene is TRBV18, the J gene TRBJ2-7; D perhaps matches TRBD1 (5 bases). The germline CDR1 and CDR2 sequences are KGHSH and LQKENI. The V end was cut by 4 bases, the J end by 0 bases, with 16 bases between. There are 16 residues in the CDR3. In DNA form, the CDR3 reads TGTGCCAGCTCACTTAACGGCCCACAGGCCTCCTACGAGCAGTACTTC. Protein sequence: CASSLNGPQASYEQYF.

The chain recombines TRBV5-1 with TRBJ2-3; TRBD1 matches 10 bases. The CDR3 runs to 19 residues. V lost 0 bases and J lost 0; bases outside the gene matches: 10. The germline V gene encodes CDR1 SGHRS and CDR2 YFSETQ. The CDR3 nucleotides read TGCGCCAGCAGCTTGGAGGGGACAGGGGCGACACCTAGCACAGATACGCAGTATTTT. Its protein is CASSLEGTGATPSTDTQYF.

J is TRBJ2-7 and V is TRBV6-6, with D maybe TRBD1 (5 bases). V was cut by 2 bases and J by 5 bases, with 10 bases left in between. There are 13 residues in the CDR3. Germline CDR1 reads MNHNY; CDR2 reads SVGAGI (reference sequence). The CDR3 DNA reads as TGTGCCAGCAGTTACGCAGACAGTAACGAGCAGTACGTC. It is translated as CASSYADSNEQYV.

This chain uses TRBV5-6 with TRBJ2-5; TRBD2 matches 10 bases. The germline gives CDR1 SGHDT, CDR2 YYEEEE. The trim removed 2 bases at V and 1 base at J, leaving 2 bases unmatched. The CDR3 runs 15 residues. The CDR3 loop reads CASSFGLAAQETQYF. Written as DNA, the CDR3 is TGTGCCAGCAGCTTTGGACTAGCGGCCCAAGAGACCCAGTACTTC.

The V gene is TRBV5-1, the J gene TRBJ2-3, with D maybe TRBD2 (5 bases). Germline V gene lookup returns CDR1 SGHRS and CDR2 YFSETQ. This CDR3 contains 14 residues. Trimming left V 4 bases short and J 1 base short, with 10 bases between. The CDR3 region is CASSEERGTDTQYF. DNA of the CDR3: TGCGCCAGCAGCGAGGAGAGGGGCACAGATACGCAGTATTTT.

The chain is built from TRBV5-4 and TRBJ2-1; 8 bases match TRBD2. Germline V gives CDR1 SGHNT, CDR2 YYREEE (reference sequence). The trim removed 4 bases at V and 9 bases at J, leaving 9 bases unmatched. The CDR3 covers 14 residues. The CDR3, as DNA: TGTGCCAGCAGCACCGACGGGGGGGCGAGTGAGCAGTTCTTC. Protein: CASSTDGGASEQFF. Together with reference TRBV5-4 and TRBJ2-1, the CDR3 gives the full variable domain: ETGVTQSPTHLIKTRGQQVTLRCSSQSGHNTVSWYQQALGQGPQFIFQYYREEENGRGNFPPRFSGLQFPNYSSELNVNALELDDSALYLCASSTDGGASEQFFGPGTRLTVL.

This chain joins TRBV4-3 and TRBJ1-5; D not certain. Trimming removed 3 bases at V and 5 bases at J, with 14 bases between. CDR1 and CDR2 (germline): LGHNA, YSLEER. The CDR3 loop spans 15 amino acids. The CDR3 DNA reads TGCGCCAGCAGCCACGACCTCGACATCCATCAGCCCCAGCATTTT. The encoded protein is CASSHDLDIHQPQHF.

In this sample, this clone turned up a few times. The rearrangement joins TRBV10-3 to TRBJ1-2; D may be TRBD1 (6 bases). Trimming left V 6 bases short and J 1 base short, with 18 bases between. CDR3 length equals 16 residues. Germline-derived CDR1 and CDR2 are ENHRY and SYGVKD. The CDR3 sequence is CAISAPPTGYNYGYTF. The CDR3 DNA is TGTGCCATCAGCGCACCCCCGACAGGTTATAACTATGGCTACACCTTC.

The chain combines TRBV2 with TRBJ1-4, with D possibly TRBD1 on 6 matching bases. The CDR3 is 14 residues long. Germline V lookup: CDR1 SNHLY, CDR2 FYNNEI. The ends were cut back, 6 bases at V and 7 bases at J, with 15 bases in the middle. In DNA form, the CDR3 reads TGTGCCAGCAGAGCCCAGGGGATGAGTGAAAAACTGTTTTTT. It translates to CASRAQGMSEKLFF.

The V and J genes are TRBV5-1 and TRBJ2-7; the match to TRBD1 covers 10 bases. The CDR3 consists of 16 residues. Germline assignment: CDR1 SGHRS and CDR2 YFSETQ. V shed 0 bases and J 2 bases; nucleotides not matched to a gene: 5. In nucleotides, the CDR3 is TGCGCCAGCAGCTTGGTAGGGACAGGGGTGGCCTACGAGCAGTACTTC. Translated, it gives CASSLVGTGVAYEQYF. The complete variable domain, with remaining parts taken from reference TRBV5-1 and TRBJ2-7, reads KAGVTQTPRYLIKTRGQQVTLSCSPISGHRSVSWYQQTPGQGLQFLFEYFSETQRNKGNFPGRFSGRQFSNSRSEMNVSTLELGDSALYLCASSLVGTGVAYEQYFGPGTRLTVT.

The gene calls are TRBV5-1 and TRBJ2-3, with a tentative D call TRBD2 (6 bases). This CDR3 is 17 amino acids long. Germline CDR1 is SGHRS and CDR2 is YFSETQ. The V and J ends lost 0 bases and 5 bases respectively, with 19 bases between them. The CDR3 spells CASSLELGRSVGDTQYF. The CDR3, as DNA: TGCGCCAGCAGCTTGGAACTAGGGAGGTCGGTGGGAGATACGCAGTATTTT. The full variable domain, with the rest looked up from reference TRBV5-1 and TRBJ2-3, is KAGVTQTPRYLIKTRGQQVTLSCSPISGHRSVSWYQQTPGQGLQFLFEYFSETQRNKGNFPGRFSGRQFSNSRSEMNVSTLELGDSALYLCASSLELGRSVGDTQYFGPGTRLTVL.

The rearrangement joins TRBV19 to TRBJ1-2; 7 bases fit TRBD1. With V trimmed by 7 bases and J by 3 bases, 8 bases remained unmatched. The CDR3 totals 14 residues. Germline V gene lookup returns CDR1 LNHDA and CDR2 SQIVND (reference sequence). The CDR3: CASTADRTHYGYTF. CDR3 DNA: TGTGCCAGTACCGCGGACAGGACCCACTATGGCTACACCTTC.